This paragraph reports one TCR beta chain. In germline, CDR1 is MNHEY, CDR2 SVGAGI. This CDR3 is built from 14 residues. Trimming at V came to 6 bases and at J to 8 bases, leaving 8 bases not matched to a gene. These data are taken from a study of cytotoxic CD8 clonotypes in ibrutinib-treated CLL. Study background: The subjects consisted of about 10 relapsed/refractory and approximately 15 treatment-naive individuals, with around 17 IGHV unmutated. Recorded responses included around 24 partial and 2 complete; following median around 73 months, approximately 15 stayed remitted and roughly 12 progressed.

Assay: immunoSEQ multiplex PCR; the TCRdb copy retains only in-frame clones and omits some. Of 65,000 to 85,000 clones listed, just over 90% were seen once; the top ten hold approximately 3.1%. This receptor was identified in a human donor with chronic lymphocytic leukemia. V and J are TRBV6-5 and TRBJ2-1, with 9 positions matching TRBD2. The material was PBMCs, obtained after 12 months of ibrutinib treatment. The CDR3 sequence: CASRSAGGRYEQFF. In DNA, the CDR3 is TGTGCCAGCAGGTCAGCGGGAGGTCGGTATGAGCAGTTCTTC.